The 32 T cell receptor beta chains listed next were all sequenced from one sample in a study of cytomegalovirus exposure and HLA in healthy donors. The study ran its PCR with 60 Vbeta and 13 Jbeta primers. Using immunoSEQ multiplex PCR, the repertoire was profiled, and TCRdb retains in-frame clones only, with some absent. The sample lists some 89,000 clones, 85% seen once, with 6.5% to 9% in the top ten. What was sequenced was PBMCs. The receptors here all came from a middle-aged man in good health and CMV-seropositive.

The chain carries TRBV10-1 and TRBJ2-3; the D gene is possibly TRBD2 (6 bases). The CDR3 is made up of 12 amino acids. Germline V lookup: CDR1 WNHNN, CDR2 SYGVQD (reference sequence). Trimming stripped 5 bases from V and 11 bases from J, with 14 bases between. The CDR3: CASSNLAVGQYF. The CDR3 coding sequence is TGCGCCAGCAGTAACTTAGCGGTGGGGCAGTATTTT.

V gene TRBV14 combines with J gene TRBJ2-1; 11 positions match TRBD2. Germline V gives CDR1 SGHDN, CDR2 FVKESK. The CDR3 is 21 amino acids. Trimming took 2 bases from V and 0 from J; bases not matched to a gene: 15. The CDR3: CASSQFRGLAGGLSSYNEQFF. The CDR3 nucleotides are TGTGCCAGCAGCCAATTCAGGGGGCTAGCGGGGGGCCTGAGCTCCTACAATGAGCAGTTCTTC.

The V call is TRBV7-3, the J call TRBJ2-7; D is ambiguous. Trimming took off 5 bases at V and 0 bases at J, with 11 bases between the two ends. Germline assignment: CDR1 SGHTA and CDR2 FQGTGA. This CDR3 is 14 amino acids long. The CDR3, as DNA: TGTGCCAGCAGCCGTGACTCGAGCTCCTACGAGCAGTACTTC. Its protein product is CASSRDSSSYEQYF.

The V and J genes are TRBV2 and TRBJ1-1; 11 nucleotides match TRBD1. Germline CDR1 is SNHLY and CDR2 is FYNNEI. Trimming cost V 6 bases and J 10 bases; bases outside gene matches: 4. The CDR3 has 12 amino acids. As DNA, the CDR3 is TGTGCCAGCAGCCCGGACAGGGGGCGAGCTTTCTTT. Protein sequence: CASSPDRGRAFF.

The chain employs TRBV6-1 and TRBJ2-7; D unclear. This CDR3 comprises 13 residues. Germline values: CDR1 MNHNS, CDR2 SASEGT. The germline V and J ends were trimmed by 6 bases and 2 bases, with 11 bases remaining between them. The CDR3 region is CASSVQSAYEQYF. DNA for the CDR3: TGTGCCAGCAGCGTCCAGTCAGCCTACGAGCAGTACTTC.

The rearrangement links TRBV15 to TRBJ1-2; 7 bases fit TRBD1. The CDR3 is made up of 15 amino acids. The germline gives CDR1 LNHNV, CDR2 YYDKDF (reference sequence). V shed 0 bases, J shed 4 bases, and the junction held 5 bases outside the gene matches. CDR3 DNA: TGTGCCACCAGCAGAGATCCAGCAGGGGGCTATGGCTACACCTTC. It is translated as CATSRDPAGGYGYTF. Based on the CDR3 plus reference TRBV15 and TRBJ1-2, the full variable domain is DAMVIQNPRYQVTQFGKPVTLSCSQTLNHNVMYWYQQKSSQAPKLLFHYYDKDFNNEADTPDNFQSRRPNTSFCFLDIRSPGLGDTAMYLCATSRDPAGGYGYTFGSGTRLTVV.

The rearrangement uses TRBV11-2 and TRBJ2-7; 8 bases align to TRBD2. J was trimmed by 6 bases and V by 8 bases; bases with no gene match: 12. The CDR3 contains 14 residues. The germline V gene encodes CDR1 SGHAT and CDR2 FQNNGV. As DNA, the CDR3 is TGTGCCAGCCGATTGAGCGGGAGCATCGGCGAGCAGTACTTC. It is translated as CASRLSGSIGEQYF.

The chain is built from TRBV28 and TRBJ1-3; D remains ambiguous. Germline lookup yields CDR1 MDHEN and CDR2 SYDVKM. The CDR3 consists of 12 residues. The V end lost 5 bases, the J end lost 2 bases, and 4 bases lay between the germline ends. The CDR3 DNA reads TGTGCCAGCAGTGACACTGGAAACACCATATATTTT. It yields the protein CASSDTGNTIYF.

The chain is built from TRBV2 and TRBJ2-5; 7 positions agree with TRBD1. The last part of the DNA fits TRBJ2-7 better; the J call may be wrong. The germline V gene has CDR1 SNHLY and CDR2 FYNNEI. The CDR3 covers 15 residues. CDR3 protein: CASSPDRARSYEQYF. The DNA of the CDR3 is TGTGCCAGCAGCCCTGACAGGGCCCGGTCCTACGAGCAGTACTTC.

This clone was observed a handful of times. The chain recombines TRBV27 with TRBJ2-3, with TRBD2 matching 10 bases. Germline V gene data show CDR1 as MNHEY and CDR2 as SMNVEV (reference sequence). With 0 bases clipped from V and 6 bases from J, the junction kept 9 bases outside the gene matches. The CDR3 is 17 residues long. CDR3: CASSLSQTSGFQDTQYF. The CDR3 DNA is TGTGCCAGCAGTTTATCGCAGACTAGCGGGTTTCAGGATACGCAGTATTTT.

The chain employs TRBV5-4 and TRBJ1-2, with 9 bases fitting TRBD1. The CDR3 has 13 amino acids. J lost 10 bases, V lost 5 bases, and 9 bases had no gene match. Germline loops: CDR1 SGHNT, CDR2 YYREEE (reference sequence). The CDR3 is CASRPTGGAFYTF. The DNA for the CDR3 is TGTGCCAGCAGACCAACAGGGGGCGCATTCTACACCTTC.

The rearrangement links TRBV9 to TRBJ2-3; D remains ambiguous. Germline V gene data show CDR1 as SGDLS and CDR2 as YYNGEE. V gave up 0 bases and J gave up 3 bases, with 14 bases separating them. This CDR3 is built from 16 residues. The CDR3 nucleotides are TGTGCCAGCAGCGTAGGGTCTAGTCGTGTGACAGATACGCAGTATTTT. Translated, it gives CASSVGSSRVTDTQYF.

The rearrangement links TRBV5-6 to TRBJ2-7; a possible D gene is TRBD2 (6 bases). Germline CDR1 is SGHDT and CDR2 is YYEEEE. V dropped 2 bases and J dropped 5 bases, with 20 bases sitting between them. This CDR3 has 16 amino acids. For the CDR3, the DNA is TGTGCCAGCAGCTTCCTTAGGCGGGGTCCCGACCACGAGCAGTACTTC. Its translation: CASSFLRRGPDHEQYF.

The V call is TRBV28, the J call TRBJ2-1, with D maybe TRBD2 (6 bases). V gave up 3 bases and J gave up 8 bases, with 14 bases separating them. The length of the CDR3 is 14 residues. Germline loops: CDR1 MDHEN, CDR2 SYDVKM. CDR3 nucleotide sequence: TGTGCCAGCAGTTTGAGACTAGTAGGCCATGAGCAGTTCTTC. Amino acids: CASSLRLVGHEQFF. The whole variable domain, remainder taken from reference TRBV28 and TRBJ2-1, is DVKVTQSSRYLVKRTGEKVFLECVQDMDHENMFWYRQDPGLGLRLIYFSYDVKMKEKGDIPEGYSVSREKKERFSLILESASTNQTSMYLCASSLRLVGHEQFFGPGTRLTVL.

The chain recombines TRBV19 with TRBJ2-5, with 7 positions matching TRBD2. V trimming: 5 bases; J trimming: 5 bases; junction bases outside the gene matches: 5. The germline V gene has CDR1 LNHDA and CDR2 SQIVND (reference sequence). The CDR3 is 13 amino acids. CDR3 protein: CASSPRTRETQYF. The CDR3 coding sequence is TGTGCCAGTAGTCCTAGGACTAGGGAGACCCAGTACTTC.

The J gene is TRBJ1-2, the V gene TRBV27, with 7 bases identical to TRBD1. The CDR3 length is 14 residues. The germline gives CDR1 MNHEY, CDR2 SMNVEV (reference sequence). Trimming cost V 6 bases and J 7 bases; bases outside gene matches: 11. CDR3 DNA sequence: TGTGCCAGCAGCGCAGGACAGGTTCGTGCTGGCTACACCTTC. Translating gives CASSAGQVRAGYTF.

V gene TRBV12-5 combines with J gene TRBJ1-3, with D hard to call. The CDR3 totals 18 residues. Trimming took off 1 base at V and 2 bases at J, with 18 bases between the two ends. Germline V gives CDR1 LGHNT, CDR2 FRNRAP. The CDR3 loop reads CASGLAPVGVAAGNTIYF. The CDR3 DNA follows: TGTGCTAGTGGTTTGGCCCCCGTCGGGGTGGCAGCTGGAAACACCATATATTTT.

V and J are TRBV27 and TRBJ2-3, with D perhaps TRBD2 (7 bases). V was pared by 2 bases and J by 2 bases, with 11 bases between. CDR1 MNHEY and CDR2 SMNVEV come from the germline V gene (reference sequence). The CDR3 is 15 residues long. DNA for the CDR3: TGTGCCAGCAGTTTAGGGGGGGCATTCACAGATACGCAGTATTTT. It translates to CASSLGGAFTDTQYF.

This chain links TRBV5-6 with TRBJ2-5, with D possibly TRBD2 on 5 matching bases. Deletions cut 4 bases from V and 9 bases from J, with 22 bases between. The germline V gene encodes CDR1 SGHDT and CDR2 YYEEEE. The CDR3 is made up of 15 amino acids. The CDR3 sequence: CASSQDNSPVRAQYF. CDR3 nucleotide sequence: TGTGCCAGCAGCCAAGACAACTCTCCCGTGAGGGCCCAGTACTTC.

This clone was found a few times. This chain connects TRBV29-1 to TRBJ2-2, with 8 bases fitting TRBD1. This CDR3 spans 13 amino acids. The germline gives CDR1 SQVTM, CDR2 ANQGSEA. After removal of 5 bases from V and 6 bases from J, the junction contained 5 bases not matched to a gene. The CDR3 DNA is TGCAGCGTTACAACAGGGGGAGCCGGGGAGCTGTTTTTT. Its translation: CSVTTGGAGELFF.

The genes are TRBV6-1 and TRBJ2-1, with 10 bases lining up with TRBD2. Losses at the gene ends were 2 bases for V and 4 bases for J; bases not matched to a gene: 5. The CDR3 has 16 residues. CDR1 MNHNS and CDR2 SASEGT come from the germline V gene. This chain's CDR3 is CASSERLAGAYNEQFF. As DNA, the CDR3 is TGTGCCAGCAGTGAACGCCTAGCGGGAGCTTACAATGAGCAGTTCTTC.

V gene TRBV29-1 combines with J gene TRBJ2-7, with 7 bases lining up with TRBD1. V lost 5 bases and J lost 4; bases outside the gene matches: 8. The germline V gene has CDR1 SQVTM and CDR2 ANQGSEA. This CDR3 has 13 residues. The CDR3 protein is CSVQRGRQYEQYF. The CDR3 coding sequence is TGCAGCGTTCAAAGGGGGCGTCAGTACGAGCAGTACTTC.

This chain links TRBV5-1 with TRBJ1-2; D is unresolved. V lost 0 bases and J lost 0, with 9 bases in between. Germline lookup yields CDR1 SGHRS and CDR2 YFSETQ. The CDR3 covers 15 residues. CDR3 in amino acids: CASSLAGIANYGYTF. The CDR3 bases are TGCGCCAGCAGCTTGGCAGGAATCGCTAACTATGGCTACACCTTC. Drawing the rest from reference TRBV5-1 and TRBJ1-2, the complete variable domain is KAGVTQTPRYLIKTRGQQVTLSCSPISGHRSVSWYQQTPGQGLQFLFEYFSETQRNKGNFPGRFSGRQFSNSRSEMNVSTLELGDSALYLCASSLAGIANYGYTFGSGTRLTVV.

This clone was recorded a few times. The chain employs TRBV7-9 and TRBJ1-6; 9 positions match TRBD1. The CDR3 totals 14 residues. The germline gives CDR1 SEHNR, CDR2 FQNEAQ (reference sequence). V trimming: 1 base; J trimming: 13 bases; junction bases outside the gene matches: 5. The CDR3 sequence is CASSLGDRVDPLHF. CDR3 bases: TGTGCCAGCAGCTTAGGGGACAGGGTTGATCCCCTCCACTTT.

The chain has TRBV5-1 and TRBJ2-1; 12 bases agree with TRBD2. This CDR3 comprises 17 residues. Germline values: CDR1 SGHRS, CDR2 YFSETQ. V shed 1 base, J shed 5 bases, and the junction held 7 bases outside the gene matches. The CDR3, as DNA: TGCGCCAGCAGCTTGTTGGCTAGCGGGGGGGGAAACAATGAGCAGTTCTTC. Translating gives CASSLLASGGGNNEQFF.

CDR3 in DNA: TGTGCCAGCAGCCCGACACCATCCTCTCAAGAGACCCAGTACTTC. Translated, it gives CASSPTPSSQETQYF. The chain employs TRBV9 and TRBJ2-5, with unresolved D. There are 15 residues in the CDR3. Germline loops: CDR1 SGDLS, CDR2 YYNGEE. V was clipped by 4 bases and J by 2 bases, with 15 bases between them. The full variable domain, its missing parts supplied by reference TRBV9 and TRBJ2-5, is DSGVTQTPKHLITATGQRVTLRCSPRSGDLSVYWYQQSLDQGLQFLIQYYNGEERAKGNILERFSAQQFPDLHSELNLSSLELGDSALYFCASSPTPSSQETQYFGPGTRLLVL.

The chain recombines TRBV6-1 with TRBJ1-6; 7 nucleotides align to TRBD1. V lost 0 bases to trimming and J lost 7 bases; unmatched junction nucleotides: 6. The germline V gene encodes CDR1 MNHNS and CDR2 SASEGT. There are 16 residues in the CDR3. The CDR3, as DNA: TGTGCCAGCAGTGAAGCGGAGACAGGGATAAATTCACCCCTCCACTTT. Protein product: CASSEAETGINSPLHF.

This clone came up once. The V gene is TRBV19, the J gene TRBJ1-5, with D maybe TRBD1 (5 bases). The CDR3 has 15 residues. The V and J ends lost 6 bases and 3 bases respectively, with 15 bases between them. Germline values: CDR1 LNHDA, CDR2 SQIVND (reference sequence). CDR3: CASRSPQGTNQPQHF. In nucleotides, the CDR3 is TGTGCCAGTAGGTCCCCGCAGGGAACCAATCAGCCCCAGCATTTT.

This sequence joins TRBV30 and TRBJ2-3; 13 bases are shared with TRBD2. The V and J ends lost 8 bases and 1 base, in that order; junction bases with no gene match: 3. The CDR3 sequence is 14 residues long. Germline lookup yields CDR1 GTSNPN and CDR2 SVGIG (reference sequence). CDR3 region: CARTSGSGTDTQYF. For the CDR3, the DNA is TGTGCCCGGACTAGCGGGAGCGGCACAGATACGCAGTATTTT.

CDR3 region: CAWSPSGTEAFF. CDR3 DNA sequence: TGTGCCTGGAGTCCCAGCGGGACTGAAGCTTTCTTT. The chain joins TRBV30 to TRBJ1-1; the D is unclear. V was clipped by 2 bases and J by 5 bases, with 9 bases between them. The CDR3 runs to 12 residues. CDR1 and CDR2 (germline): GTSNPN, SVGIG (reference sequence).

The rearrangement joins TRBV5-4 to TRBJ2-7; TRBD1 agrees at 9 bases. V trimming: 4 bases; J trimming: 3 bases; junction bases outside the gene matches: 8. This CDR3 comprises 15 residues. The germline gives CDR1 SGHNT, CDR2 YYREEE (reference sequence). CDR3 in amino acids: CASSPAGTGRYEQYF. In DNA, the CDR3 is TGTGCCAGCAGCCCAGCCGGGACAGGGCGCTACGAGCAGTACTTC.

The chain joins TRBV29-1 to TRBJ2-1; the D gene is possibly TRBD2 (7 bases). V was shortened by 6 bases and J by 2 bases, with 14 bases between the two germline ends. Germline-derived CDR1 and CDR2 are SQVTM and ANQGSEA. This CDR3 has 14 residues. CDR3 region: CSVERDTAYNEQFF. The DNA for the CDR3 is TGCAGCGTAGAGCGGGACACCGCCTACAATGAGCAGTTCTTC.